This TCR beta chain was sequenced in a study of CD8 T cells in Susac syndrome. Random hexamers were used to reverse transcribe an amount of roughly 0.5 to 1 ug RNA. TCRdb processed the immunoSEQ multiplex PCR reads anew with MiXCR; each CDR3 protein has one entry. The table records approximately 130,000 distinct CDR3 sequences, approximately 89% of them present only once. Germline assignment: CDR1 MNHEY and CDR2 SMNVEV (reference sequence). Trimming removed 2 bases at V and 2 bases at J, with 12 bases between. The CDR3 has 15 residues. This rearrangement joins TRBV27 to TRBJ2-5; D uncertain. Material: CD8+ T cells from PBMCs. The sequence was obtained from a human donor with multiple sclerosis. Here the CDR3 reads CASSLLGSVQETQYF. CDR3 DNA sequence: TGTGCCAGCAGTTTACTGGGGTCGGTTCAAGAGACCCAGTACTTC.